This T cell receptor beta chain was documented in a study of T cell responses to AZD1222 COVID-19 vaccine. Study details: Pooled together were second doses at about 4 or about 12 weeks. General observations from the study: Samples come after the peak T cell response, not at day 14. Just five or six AZD1222 recipients were seropositive at baseline. Within unmutated variant regions lay the reported targets of nearly half of spike-specific TCRs.

The CDR3 has 14 amino acids. Trimming removed 2 bases from V and 5 bases from J, with 12 bases in between. Germline CDR1 reads ENHRY; CDR2 reads SYGVKD. Assay: immunoSEQ multiplex PCR; the TCRdb copy retains only in-frame clones and omits some. The profile shows 110,000 to 150,000 clones, roughly nine tenths of them singletons. On this clone itself: Its antigen is as yet unknown.

The clonotype was recovered from an adult in good health. The V and J genes are TRBV10-3 and TRBJ2-5, with a tentative D call TRBD2 (5 bases). Sample: peripheral blood, taken on day 0 of AZD1222 vaccination. As DNA, the CDR3 is TGTGCCATCAGTGAGGTGTCGAGGGTGGAGACCCAGTACTTC. This translates into CAISEVSRVETQYF.